This entry describes one T cell receptor beta chain. The clone's antigen remains unknown. Per-base quality was not reported, and no clone a single base away is much larger than it. This sample is drawn from a study of siplizumab effects on memory and regulatory T cells (dated by TCRdb to between 2019 and 2020). Study-wide context: The study examined how the anti-CD2 antibody siplizumab affects alloreactive T-cell subsets in allogeneic mixed lymphocyte reactions built from human PBMCs.

The V end loses 5 bases and the J end loses 3 bases, and a stretch of 14 bases separates them. Per the germline V gene (reference sequence), SEHNR is the CDR1 and FQNEAQ is the CDR2. Including cysteine and phenylalanine, the CDR3 has 14 amino acids. The kept DNA is CDR3 alone, 42 bases in frame from the first base. Libraries came from the immunoSEQ multiplex PCR assay. The deep sequencing platform assayed about 90,000 TCR templates per sample. Genomic DNA extracted from sorted T cells was the material used for TCRbeta CDR3 sequencing. In the source study's methods: The R programming language was used for clonal analysis of TCRbeta CDR3 data. Comparing unstimulated samples against CFSE-low samples taken after the reaction was how alloreactive CD4+ and CD8+ clones were defined. By matching sequences to the repertoires of sorted unstimulated Treg and non-Treg cells, each alloreactive CD4+ clone was assigned a regulatory or non-regulatory origin. This is the immuneACCESS table as TCRdb keeps it, with only in-frame sequences that have V and J called. A part of the clones is gone; compared with another copy, unresolved V genes explain less than half, and the rest is unexplained. For V, J and clone size, that table is used; D and trimming come from the DNA. Recorded for this sample are more than 90,000 clones; about 95% of them occurred a single time. The ten largest clones take up 1.3% of the sample.

Study-wide findings and limitations: The suppressive function of proliferating Tregs from siplizumab cultures was not functionally confirmed. Because sequences below about 10^-5 frequency were poorly captured, only a minor fraction of alloreactive clones could be mapped to unstimulated subsets. Unstimulated naive T cells appeared to be more diverse than memory T cells, and naive cells seemed to make a substantial contribution to the alloresponse. In reactions with siplizumab, an average of approximately 70% of mappable alloreactive CD4+ clones were Treg-derived, compared with around 30% in control reactions. Siplizumab significantly lowered the cumulative frequency of alloreactive sequences that could be traced to unstimulated CD4+ memory T cells. For roughly 75-95% of proliferating CD4+ or CD8+ clones, no naive or memory phenotype could be assigned.

Sorted unstimulated T cells, along with proliferating T cells recovered from mixed lymphocyte reactions, underwent TCRbeta CDR3 sequencing. Fresh whole blood from roughly ten HLA-typed healthy donors was used to isolate PBMCs. To map where alloreactive clones came from, CD4+ non-regulatory T cells in the unstimulated state were FACS-sorted. The sequence derives from a human donor in good health. The source material was non-Treg CD4+ T cells sorted from blood. Reading the label with the study, this specimen's cell subset or site is: FACS-sorted unstimulated CD4+ non-regulatory T cells. The chain links TRBV7-9 with TRBJ2-7, and TRBD2 may be the D gene, going by 5 matching bases. The CDR3 in this case is CASSPPEGLYEQYF. The nucleotide sequence reads as follows: TGTGCCAGCAGCCCACCAGAGGGCCTCTACGAGCAGTACTTC. The CDR3, completed at both ends by the reference TRBV7-9 and TRBJ2-7 genes, gives the full variable domain DTGVSQNPRHKITKRGQNVTFRCDPISEHNRLYWYRQTLGQGPEFLTYFQNEAQLEKSRLLSDRFSAERPKGSFSTLEIQRTEQGDSAMYLCASSPPEGLYEQYFGPGTRLTVT.